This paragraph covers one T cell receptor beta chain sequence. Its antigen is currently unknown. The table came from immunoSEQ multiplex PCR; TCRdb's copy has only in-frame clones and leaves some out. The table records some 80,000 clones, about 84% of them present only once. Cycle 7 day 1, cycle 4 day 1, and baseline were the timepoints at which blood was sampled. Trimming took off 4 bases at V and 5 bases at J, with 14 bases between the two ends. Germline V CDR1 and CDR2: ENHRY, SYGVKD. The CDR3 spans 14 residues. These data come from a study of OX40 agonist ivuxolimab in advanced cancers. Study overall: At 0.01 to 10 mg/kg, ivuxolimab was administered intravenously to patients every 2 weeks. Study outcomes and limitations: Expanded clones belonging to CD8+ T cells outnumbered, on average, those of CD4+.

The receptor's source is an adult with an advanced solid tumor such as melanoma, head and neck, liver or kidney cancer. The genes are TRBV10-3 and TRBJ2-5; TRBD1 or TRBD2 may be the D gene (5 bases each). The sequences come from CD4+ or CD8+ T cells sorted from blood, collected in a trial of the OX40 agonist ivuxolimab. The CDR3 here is CAISGQGPGETQYF. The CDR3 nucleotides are TGTGCCATCAGTGGTCAGGGTCCGGGGGAGACCCAGTACTTC.